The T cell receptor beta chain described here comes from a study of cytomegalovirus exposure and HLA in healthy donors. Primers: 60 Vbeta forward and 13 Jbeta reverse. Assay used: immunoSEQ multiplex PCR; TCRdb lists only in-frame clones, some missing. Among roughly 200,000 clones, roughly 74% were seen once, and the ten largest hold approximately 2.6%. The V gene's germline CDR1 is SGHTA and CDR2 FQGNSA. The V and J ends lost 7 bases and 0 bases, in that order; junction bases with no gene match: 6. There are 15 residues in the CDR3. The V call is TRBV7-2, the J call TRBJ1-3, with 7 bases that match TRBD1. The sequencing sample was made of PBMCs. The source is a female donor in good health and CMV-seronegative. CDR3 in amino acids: CASNRDSNSGNTIYF. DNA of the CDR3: TGTGCCAGCAATAGGGACAGTAACTCTGGAAACACCATATATTTT.